One sample yielded the 16 T cell receptor beta chains listed below, sequenced in a study of blood T cells in healthy people across ages. Combining a sample-barcoded 5' primer with a J-beta primer mix, a second PCR ran for 7 to 11 cycles. One entry per CDR3 protein results from TCRdb running MiXCR on the 5' RACE reads. The sample lists 920,000 or so distinct CDR3 sequences, around 43% occurring once. Input material: blood. The receptors derive from a woman aged 55-70 years in good health.

V usage is TRBV12-3 or TRBV12-4 and J usage is TRBJ1-6; unclear D gene. Deletions cut 7 bases from V and 7 bases from J, with 8 bases between. This CDR3 is 12 amino acids long. DNA for the CDR3: TGTGCCAGCAAACAGTCAAATTCACCCCTCCACTTT. This sequence encodes CASKQSNSPLHF.

The chain carries TRBV29-1 and TRBJ1-1; D is unresolved. The CDR3 spans 12 residues. Per the germline V gene, CDR1 is SQVTM and CDR2 is ANQGSEA. Trimming stripped 4 bases from V and 1 base from J, with 7 bases between. The CDR3 reads CSVVWSNTEAFF. As DNA, the CDR3 is TGCAGCGTTGTTTGGTCGAACACTGAAGCTTTCTTT. Complete variable domain (other parts from reference TRBV29-1 and TRBJ1-1): SAVISQKPSRDICQRGTSLTIQCQVDSQVTMMFWYRQQPGQSLTLIATANQGSEATYESGFVIDKFPISRPNLTFSTLTVSNMSPEDSSIYLCSVVWSNTEAFFGQGTRLTVV.

This chain links TRBV2 with TRBJ2-3; 7 bases fit TRBD2. With 7 bases clipped from V and 1 base from J, the junction kept 8 bases outside the gene matches. Germline CDR1 reads SNHLY; CDR2 reads FYNNEI. This CDR3 spans 15 amino acids. In DNA, the CDR3 is TGTGCCAGCAAACGGCTAGCGGTAGGCACAGATACGCAGTATTTT. Translation: CASKRLAVGTDTQYF.

The chain links TRBV13 to TRBJ2-5; 7 nucleotides align to TRBD1. This CDR3 spans 15 amino acids. The junction had 14 bases not matched to a gene; V was cut back by 6 bases and J by 7 bases. Germline loops: CDR1 PRHDT, CDR2 FYEKMQ (reference sequence). The DNA of the CDR3 is TGTGCCAGCAGTCGACGGACAGGACCCTCCGGGACCCAGTACTTC. Its protein is CASSRRTGPSGTQYF.

The CDR3 DNA follows: TGTGCCAGCAGCTTAGATGGGGGACAGACCTACGAGCAGTACTTC. Its translation: CASSLDGGQTYEQYF. V and J are TRBV11-2 and TRBJ2-7; 7 bases match TRBD1. Germline V gene data show CDR1 as SGHAT and CDR2 as FQNNGV. Losses at the gene ends were 0 bases for V and 2 bases for J; bases not matched to a gene: 4. CDR3 length equals 15 residues.

The V gene is TRBV29-1, the J gene TRBJ2-7, with D possibly being TRBD2 (6 bases). Germline V CDR1 and CDR2: SQVTM, ANQGSEA. Between the trimmed V and J ends, which lost 4 bases and 0 bases, there was a span of 22 bases. The CDR3 extends over 17 amino acids. CDR3 residues: CSVGSSAQFRSSYEQYF. For the CDR3, the DNA is TGCAGCGTTGGGTCTAGCGCCCAATTCAGGAGCTCCTACGAGCAGTACTTC.

This sequence joins TRBV6-1 and TRBJ1-5, with 8 bases lining up with TRBD1. CDR3 size: 15 residues. V lost 6 bases, J lost 2 bases, and 6 bases stayed unmatched. Germline V gene sequence: CDR1 MNHNS, CDR2 SASEGT. The CDR3 bases are TGTGCCAGCAGAAACCAGGACAGGGGCAATCAGCCCCAGCATTTT. It encodes CASRNQDRGNQPQHF.

The chain combines TRBV7-6 with TRBJ1-1; maybe TRBD1 (6 bases). Germline assignment: CDR1 SGHVS and CDR2 FNYEAQ. This CDR3 has 16 residues. V was pared by 8 bases and J by 2 bases, with 21 bases between. CDR3 nucleotides: TGTGCCAGCGGCCCCATGACAGGCCCTATAAACACTGAAGCTTTCTTT. Translated, it gives CASGPMTGPINTEAFF.

This chain links TRBV6-1 with TRBJ2-1; D ambiguous. This CDR3 contains 12 residues. The germline CDR1 and CDR2 sequences are MNHNS and SASEGT. Trimming left V 6 bases short and J 3 bases short, with 6 bases between. DNA of the CDR3: TGTGCCAGCAGGGCGGACTACAATGAGCAGTTCTTC. Protein: CASRADYNEQFF.

This clonotype was observed a few times. The V call is TRBV6-2 or TRBV6-3, the J call TRBJ1-2; D is perhaps TRBD1 (5 bases). V was trimmed by 5 bases and J by 4 bases, leaving 11 bases between them. Germline CDR1 is MNHEY and CDR2 is SVGEGT. CDR3 length: 13 residues. The CDR3 DNA sequence: TGTGCCAGCAGTGACGACAGTCTCTATGGCTACACCTTC. It codes for CASSDDSLYGYTF.

There are a few counts of this clonotype. The chain couples TRBV6-2 or TRBV6-3 to TRBJ1-5, with 9 positions matching TRBD1. V lost 6 bases and J lost 6; bases outside the gene matches: 12. The CDR3 spans 16 residues. Germline V gene sequence: CDR1 MNHEY, CDR2 SVGEGT. CDR3 sequence reads: CASSPSHGTGSQPQHF. For the CDR3, the DNA is TGTGCCAGCAGCCCCAGCCACGGGACAGGGAGTCAGCCCCAGCATTTT.

This clonotype showed up just a few times. V gene TRBV6-6 combines with J gene TRBJ2-3; D not certain. V was trimmed by 4 bases and J by 0 bases, leaving 11 bases between them. This CDR3 region has 15 residues. CDR1 is MNHNY and CDR2 is SVGAGI in the germline V gene (reference sequence). The CDR3 protein is CASSLSRASTDTQYF. Here the CDR3 DNA reads TGTGCCAGCAGTTTAAGCAGAGCTAGCACAGATACGCAGTATTTT.

This clonotype was seen repeatedly, ten times or more. This chain links TRBV20-1 with TRBJ2-7; D gene unclear. The length of the CDR3 is 14 residues. V shed 6 bases and J shed 1 base, with 16 bases lying between them. Germline V gene sequence: CDR1 DFQATT, CDR2 SNEGSKA (reference sequence). CDR3 in DNA: TGCAGTGCAAGTCCGGGCCCTCGGTCCTACGAGCAGTACTTC. Translating gives CSASPGPRSYEQYF.

The V call is TRBV12-3 or TRBV12-4, the J call TRBJ1-1; D gene uncertain. Trimming removed 2 bases at V and 1 base at J, with 11 bases between. CDR3 length equals 15 residues. In DNA form, the CDR3 reads TGTGCCAGCAGTTTACACGGCCGGGGGAACACTGAAGCTTTCTTT. Translating it yields CASSLHGRGNTEAFF.

This chain links TRBV29-1 with TRBJ2-5; a weak D match, TRBD1 (6 bases). The V end was cut by 4 bases, the J end by 1 base, with 13 bases between. The germline V gene encodes CDR1 SQVTM and CDR2 ANQGSEA. This CDR3 comprises 14 residues. CDR3 protein: CSVALTGTQETQYF. The CDR3 nucleotides are TGCAGCGTTGCCCTTACAGGGACCCAAGAGACCCAGTACTTC. The variable domain in full, completed from reference TRBV29-1 and TRBJ2-5, reads SAVISQKPSRDICQRGTSLTIQCQVDSQVTMMFWYRQQPGQSLTLIATANQGSEATYESGFVIDKFPISRPNLTFSTLTVSNMSPEDSSIYLCSVALTGTQETQYFGPGTRLLVL.

J is TRBJ2-5 and V is TRBV14, with a tentative D call TRBD1 (6 bases). Germline CDR1 and CDR2: SGHDN and FVKESK. V was pared by 3 bases and J by 5 bases, with 16 bases between. CDR3 size: 15 residues. The CDR3 DNA sequence: TGTGCCAGCAGCCATTGGGGACAAGCGCTGGAGACCCAGTACTTC. Protein product: CASSHWGQALETQYF.